The clone carrying this TCR beta chain was counted a few times. Its antigen remains unknown. CDR1 MNHNS and CDR2 SASEGT come from the germline V gene. The CDR3 spans 12 residues. Trimming removed 2 bases at V and 9 bases at J, with 11 bases between. This entry is derived from a study of CD8 T cells in ankylosing spondylitis. Whole-study results and caveats: Disease-linked clones reportedly concentrated significantly in matched ankylosing spondylitis synovial fluid. Characteristic of ankylosing spondylitis blood, it appeared, was a TCR beta motif comprising eight highly homologous variants.

Libraries of TCR beta came from quantitative 5'-RACE with molecular barcodes. Each CDR3 protein gets one entry after TCRdb re-called the 5' RACE reads with MiXCR. This sample has about 500,000 distinct CDR3 sequences, with roughly 13% found just once. The source of this sequence is a male donor with ankylosing spondylitis. The chain employs TRBV6-1 and TRBJ2-7, with D perhaps matching TRBD2 (5 bases). The sample was blood, either unsorted or a sorted T cell fraction (not recorded which). The CDR3 coding sequence is TGTGCCAGCAGTGAAAAGAGGGTTAGGCAGTACGTC. Encoded protein: CASSEKRVRQYV.